This TCR beta chain emerged from a study of post-analysis software for immune sequencing data. Study summary: Courses of disease covered relapsing-remitting, secondary progressive and progressive-relapsing multiple sclerosis.

On this clonotype itself: Its specificity is unknown.

Trimming left V 0 bases short and J 2 bases short, with 11 bases between. The CDR3 covers 17 residues. Per germline, CDR1 MDHEN and CDR2 SYDVKM. Findings and caveats of the study: There were five or six TRBV segments more frequent in patients than controls, and TRBV5-6, TRBV5-1 and TRBV20-1 were among them. Clustering by F measure revealed strong co-clustering among samples prepared together in one batch. In multiple sclerosis, normalized Chao1 diversity was significantly below that of controls.

Presence of unique molecular identifiers characterized the TCR beta cDNA libraries. Input amounts of roughly 0.85 to 10 million T cells were used. These gave around 500,000 cDNA molecules, so each molecule approximated one T cell. In TCRdb, the PCR reads were re-called with MiXCR into one record per CDR3 protein. The profile shows some 500,000 distinct CDR3 sequences, 45% of them singletons. The receptor was derived from a girl between 10 and 17 years old with multiple sclerosis. The specimen sequenced was blood. This chain uses TRBV28 with TRBJ2-6; no clear D. Here the CDR3 DNA reads TGTGCCAGCAGTTTATGGGGCGGCGGACCTGGGGCCAACGTCCTGACTTTC. The encoded protein is CASSLWGGGPGANVLTF.